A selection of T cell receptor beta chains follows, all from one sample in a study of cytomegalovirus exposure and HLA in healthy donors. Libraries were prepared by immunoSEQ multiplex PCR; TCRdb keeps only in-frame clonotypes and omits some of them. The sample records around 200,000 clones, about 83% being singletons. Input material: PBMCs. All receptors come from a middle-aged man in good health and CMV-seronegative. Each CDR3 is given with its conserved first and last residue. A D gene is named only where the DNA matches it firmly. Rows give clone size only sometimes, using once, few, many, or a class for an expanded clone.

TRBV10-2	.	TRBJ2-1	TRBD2	TGCGCCAGCGGAGTACCGCGACTAGCGGGAGTCTACAATGAGCAGTTCTTC	CASGVPRLAGVYNEQFF
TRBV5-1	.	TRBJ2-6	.	TGCGCCAGCAGCTTGGGGGGAGCTGGGGCCAACGTCCTGACTTTC	CASSLGGAGANVLTF
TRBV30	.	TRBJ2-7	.	TGTGCCTGGAGTGTATTTAGGGGACAACGAGGCCGCGAGCAGTACTTC	CAWSVFRGQRGREQYF
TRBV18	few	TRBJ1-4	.	TGTGCCAGCTCACTTTCTAGTGGGGAAAAACTGTTTTTT	CASSLSSGEKLFF
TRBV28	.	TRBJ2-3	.	TGTGCCAGCAGTCCTAGGCGGGATACGCAGTATTTT	CASSPRRDTQYF
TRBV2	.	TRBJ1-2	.	TGTGCCAGCGCGGGAGAGGACAGAAACTATGGCTACACCTTC	CASAGEDRNYGYTF
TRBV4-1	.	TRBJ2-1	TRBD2	TGCGCCAGCAGCCATCACCCCCAGCGGGAGGGCCTGGTGCAGTTCTTC	CASSHHPQREGLVQFF
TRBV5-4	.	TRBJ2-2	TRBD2	TGTGCCAGCAGCTTGAAAAGCGGGGACACCGGGGAGCTGTTTTTT	CASSLKSGDTGELFF
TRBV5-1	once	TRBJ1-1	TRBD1	TGCGCCAGCAGCTGGGGGACAGGTATGAACACTGAAGCTTTCTTT	CASSWGTGMNTEAFF
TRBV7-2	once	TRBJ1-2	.	TGTGCCAGCAGCCGTGAAACAGGGAACTATGGCTACACCTTC	CASSRETGNYGYTF
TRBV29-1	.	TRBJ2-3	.	TGCAGCGTTTTCACAGGGTATTTGGGCTCAGATACGCAGTATTTT	CSVFTGYLGSDTQYF
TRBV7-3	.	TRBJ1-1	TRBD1	TGTGCCAGCAGCTTACGGACAGGGGCGCCCAGCAACACTGAAGCTTTCTTT	CASSLRTGAPSNTEAFF
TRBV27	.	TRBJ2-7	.	TGTGCCAGCAGACACAATAGGGACACCCAAACCCTCTACGAGCAGTACTTC	CASRHNRDTQTLYEQYF
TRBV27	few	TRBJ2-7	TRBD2	TGTGCCAGCAGTTTAGGGCGGGGGGCGTCTTACGAGCAGTACTTC	CASSLGRGASYEQYF
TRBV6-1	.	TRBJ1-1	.	TGTGCCAGCAGTGAAGGGCCGAACACTGAAGCTTTCTTT	CASSEGPNTEAFF
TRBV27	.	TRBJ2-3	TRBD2	TGTGCCAGCAGTTTACTAGCGGGAGGCACAGATACGCAGTATTTT	CASSLLAGGTDTQYF
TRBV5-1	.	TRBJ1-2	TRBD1	TGCGCCAGCAGCGAGGGACAGTCCTACTATGGCTACACCTTC	CASSEGQSYYGYTF
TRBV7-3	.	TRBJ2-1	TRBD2	TGTGCCAGCAGCTTACTTGGGACTAGCAATGAGCAGTTCTTC	CASSLLGTSNEQFF
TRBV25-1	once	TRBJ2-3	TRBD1	TGTGCCAGCAGTGATCTTGACAGGGTGGTAGAAGATACGCAGTATTTT	CASSDLDRVVEDTQYF
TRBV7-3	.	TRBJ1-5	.	TGTGCCAGCAGCTTCGGGACTGATCAGCCCCAGCATTTT	CASSFGTDQPQHF
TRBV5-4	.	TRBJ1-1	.	TGTGCCAGCAGCTCGAACAGACACCTGAACACTGAAGCTTTCTTT	CASSSNRHLNTEAFF
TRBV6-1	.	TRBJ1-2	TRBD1	TGTGCCAGCTCGGACAGGGTTGTCTATGGCTACACCTTC	CASSDRVVYGYTF
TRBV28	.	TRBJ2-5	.	TGTGCCAGCAGTTTCGTGGGGACTCTACCCAAGGAGACCCAGTACTTC	CASSFVGTLPKETQYF
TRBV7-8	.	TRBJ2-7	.	TGTGCCAGCAGCTTGCTGGCGGCCAGCTCCTACGAGCAGTACTTC	CASSLLAASSYEQYF
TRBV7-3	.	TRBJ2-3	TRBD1	TGTGCCAGCAGCTTGGGGAACAGGGGGACAGATACGCAGTATTTT	CASSLGNRGTDTQYF
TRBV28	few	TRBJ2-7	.	TGTGCCAGCAGTAGTGGGGTAGAGGGCGAGCAGTACTTC	CASSSGVEGEQYF
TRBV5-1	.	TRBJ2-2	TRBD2	TGCGCCAGCAGCTCAAACCTCGGGGGGTCCGGGGAGCTGTTTTTT	CASSSNLGGSGELFF
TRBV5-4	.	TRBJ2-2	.	TGTGCCAGCAGCTTGGACAGGTACACCGGGGAGCTGTTTTTT	CASSLDRYTGELFF
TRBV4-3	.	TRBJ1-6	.	TGCGCCAGCAGCCTTTATGTCATAGGGGCCGCTGTGAATTCACCCCTCCACTTT	CASSLYVIGAAVNSPLHF
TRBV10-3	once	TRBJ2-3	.	TGTGCCATCAGTGGACGCCCCGGAGGGGCAGATACGCAGTATTTT	CAISGRPGGADTQYF
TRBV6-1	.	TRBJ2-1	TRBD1	TGTGCCAGTGAACCCGGGACAGGGTCATACAATGAGCAGTTCTTC	CASEPGTGSYNEQFF
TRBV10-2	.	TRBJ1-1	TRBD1	TGCGCCAGCAGTGCGACGACAGGGTCTGAAGCTTTCTTT	CASSATTGSEAFF
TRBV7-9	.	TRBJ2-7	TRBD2	TGTTCCAGCAGCTCTAGACTAGCGGAGTCCTCCTACGAGCAGTACTTC	CSSSSRLAESSYEQYF
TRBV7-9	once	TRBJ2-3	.	TGTGCCAGCAGCTTAGAGCAGGGTTTCACAGATACGCAGTATTTT	CASSLEQGFTDTQYF
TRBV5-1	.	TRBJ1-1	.	TGCGCCAGCAGGGGCAACACTGAAGCTTTCTTT	CASRGNTEAFF
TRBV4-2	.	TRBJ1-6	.	TGTGCCAGCAGCCAAGTGCACGGGAGTAATTCACCCCTCCACTTT	CASSQVHGSNSPLHF
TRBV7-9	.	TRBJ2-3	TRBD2	TGTGCCAGCAGCTCGGGGGGGGGAGCGGATACGCAGTATTTT	CASSSGGGADTQYF
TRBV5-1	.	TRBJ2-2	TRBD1	TGCGCCAGCAGTGACGGGGGACAGGATAACACCGGGGAGCTGTTTTTT	CASSDGGQDNTGELFF
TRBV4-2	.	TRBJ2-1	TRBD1	TGTGCCAGCAGCCAGGACAGGATCAATGAGCAGTTCTTC	CASSQDRINEQFF
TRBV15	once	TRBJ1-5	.	TGTGCCACCAGCAGAGATGGGCTGAATAGCAATCAGCCCCAGCATTTT	CATSRDGLNSNQPQHF
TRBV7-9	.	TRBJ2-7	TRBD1	TGTGCCAGCAGCTCCGGGACAGGCGTCGGGTATTACTCCTACGAGCAGTACTTC	CASSSGTGVGYYSYEQYF
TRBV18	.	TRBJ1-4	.	TGTGCCAGCTCACCAATCATAGATGAAAAACTGTTTTTT	CASSPIIDEKLFF
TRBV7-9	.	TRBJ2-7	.	TGTTCCAGCAGCTTCGGAGGCGGATTCTACGAGCAGTACTTC	CSSSFGGGFYEQYF
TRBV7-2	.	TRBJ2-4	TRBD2	TGTGCCAGCAGCTTTCCTAGCGGGAGCTCCAAAAACATTCAGTACTTC	CASSFPSGSSKNIQYF
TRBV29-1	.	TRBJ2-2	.	TGCAGCATCCTCTCCGGGGACACCACCGGGGAGCTGTTTTTT	CSILSGDTTGELFF